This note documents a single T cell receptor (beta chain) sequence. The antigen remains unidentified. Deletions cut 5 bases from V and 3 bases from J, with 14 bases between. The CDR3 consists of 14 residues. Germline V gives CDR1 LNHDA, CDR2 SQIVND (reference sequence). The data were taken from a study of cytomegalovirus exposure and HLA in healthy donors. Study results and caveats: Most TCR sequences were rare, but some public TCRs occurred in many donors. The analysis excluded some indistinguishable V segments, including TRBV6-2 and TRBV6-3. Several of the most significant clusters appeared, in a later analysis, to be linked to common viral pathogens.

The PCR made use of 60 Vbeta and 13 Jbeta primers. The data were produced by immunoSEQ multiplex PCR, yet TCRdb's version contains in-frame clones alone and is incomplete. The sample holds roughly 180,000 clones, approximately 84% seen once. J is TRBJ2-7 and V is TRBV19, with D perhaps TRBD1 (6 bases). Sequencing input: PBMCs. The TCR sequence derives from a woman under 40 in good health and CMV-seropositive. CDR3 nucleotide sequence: TGTGCCAGTAGTCACCGGGACAACTACTACGAGCAGTACTTC. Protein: CASSHRDNYYEQYF.